The entry below describes one TCR beta chain. The data are from a study of blood T cell repertoires in COVID-19. Whole-study context: Some COVID-19 samples were acute and others convalescent; all came from the United States, Italy and Spain. In each case, the material was cDNA or gDNA derived from T cells, B-cell-depleted T cells, or PBMCs.

Germline CDR1 reads SGHKS; CDR2 reads YYEKEE (reference sequence). The CDR3 runs 14 residues. V was clipped by 2 bases and J by 6 bases; unmatched bases: 3. In the source study's methods: Reference gene primers were amplified, and this amplification served to estimate nucleated cell counts. Assay: immunoSEQ multiplex PCR; the TCRdb copy retains only in-frame clones and omits some. The D gene and trimming were derived from the DNA, and the V and J assignments and clone size from that table. The repertoire holds roughly 140,000 clones, around 81% seen once, with roughly 8% in the top ten. The clonotype originates from a human donor with acute or convalescent COVID-19. The donor label of this sample is uncertain. V gene TRBV5-5 combines with J gene TRBJ2-1; 9 bases fit TRBD1. Specimen: peripheral blood. CDR3 loop: CASSFPGQGNEQFF. The CDR3 coding sequence is TGTGCCAGCAGCTTCCCGGGACAGGGCAATGAGCAGTTCTTC.